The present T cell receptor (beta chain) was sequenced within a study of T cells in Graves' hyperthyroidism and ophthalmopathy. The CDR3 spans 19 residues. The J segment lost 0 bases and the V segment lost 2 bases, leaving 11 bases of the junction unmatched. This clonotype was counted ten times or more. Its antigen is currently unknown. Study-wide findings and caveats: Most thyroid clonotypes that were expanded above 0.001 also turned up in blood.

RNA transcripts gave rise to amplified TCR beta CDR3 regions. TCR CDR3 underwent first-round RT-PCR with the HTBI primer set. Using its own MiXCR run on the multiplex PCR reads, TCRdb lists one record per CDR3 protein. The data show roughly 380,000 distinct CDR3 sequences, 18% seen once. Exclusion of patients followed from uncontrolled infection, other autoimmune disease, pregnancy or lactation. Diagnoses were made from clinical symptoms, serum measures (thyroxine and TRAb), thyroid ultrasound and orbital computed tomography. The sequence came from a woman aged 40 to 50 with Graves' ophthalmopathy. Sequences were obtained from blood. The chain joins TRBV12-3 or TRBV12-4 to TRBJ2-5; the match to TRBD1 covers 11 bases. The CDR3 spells CASSLSVRWTGGNQETQYF. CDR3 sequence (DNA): TGTGCCAGCAGTTTATCAGTTAGGTGGACAGGGGGCAACCAAGAGACCCAGTACTTC.